This T cell receptor beta chain originates from a study of lymphopenia after photon versus proton radiotherapy. Overall study results and limits: In patients who died, overall survival fell as post-nadir TCR diversity dropped more. Relative stability marked proton patients; photon patients lost diversity and naive cells. Post-nadir diversity loss with photons came from oligoclonal expansion, particularly CD8+ Temra cells.

The CDR3 length is 12 residues. V lost 1 base and J 8 bases, leaving 6 bases between the germline ends. Germline-derived CDR1 and CDR2 are LNHNV and YYDKDF (reference sequence). Repertoires were generated with immunoSEQ multiplex PCR, while TCRdb's copy carries only in-frame clones and drops some. The repertoire holds some 15,000 clones, with about 79% as singletons. The table lists this clone with a few counts. Antigen unknown. The receptor's source is a man aged 50-59 years with gastric cancer. Material: peripheral blood, obtained from a patient treated with photon-based radiotherapy. The chain employs TRBV15 and TRBJ1-5, with no clear D. The DNA of the CDR3 is TGTGCCACCAGCAGAGCACTGGAGCCCCAGCATTTT. Translating it yields CATSRALEPQHF.